These 21 T cell receptor beta chains were sequenced from one sample in a study of vaccination and CD4 T cells after COVID-19. The Oncomine TCR Beta short-read assay generated sequence data from the DNA of cultured CD4+ T cells. TCRdb called the PCR reads again in MiXCR, with one record for every CDR3 protein. The sample includes more than 15,000 distinct CDR3 sequences, about 39% of them seen just once. What these receptors recognize is not known. As for treatment: roughly nine-day PBMC culture with coronavirus spike peptide pools or control peptides (ViraFEST assay). Sequenced sample: CD4+ T cells from blood, cultured in vitro. These receptors were taken from a human donor who had recovered from COVID-19.

This clonotype occurred a few times. The chain has TRBV4-1 and TRBJ2-1, with 13 bases fitting TRBD2. The ends lost 6 bases at V and 9 bases at J; junction bases unmatched: 8. The CDR3 has 15 amino acids. CDR1 is MGHRA and CDR2 is YSYEKL in the germline V gene. CDR3 residues: CASRLGLAGRSEQFF. CDR3 in DNA: TGCGCCAGCAGACTGGGACTAGCGGGGAGGAGTGAGCAGTTCTTC.

The V call is TRBV18, the J call TRBJ1-6; D gene unclear. Germline CDR1 KGHSH, CDR2 LQKENI. V was cut by 6 bases and J by 10 bases, with 16 bases left in between. The CDR3 has 14 residues. CDR3 DNA sequence: TGTGCCAGCTCCCTCGGGAAGGGCGGATCACCCCTCCACTTT. Translated, it gives CASSLGKGGSPLHF.

The V call is TRBV5-1, the J call TRBJ2-3; TRBD2 agrees at 8 bases. This CDR3 region has 17 residues. The V gene end was trimmed by 5 bases and the J gene end by 2 bases; junction bases not matched to a gene: 13. CDR1 is SGHRS and CDR2 is YFSETQ in the germline V gene. The CDR3 is CASSPPPSGGDTDTQYF. The CDR3 DNA is TGCGCCAGCAGTCCCCCCCCCAGCGGGGGAGACACAGATACGCAGTATTTT.

This chain uses TRBV10-3 with TRBJ1-5, with TRBD1 matching 7 bases. CDR1 and CDR2 (germline): ENHRY, SYGVKD. The J segment lost 2 bases and the V segment lost 5 bases, leaving 6 bases of the junction unmatched. The CDR3 length is 15 residues. In DNA, the CDR3 is TGTGCCATCAGTCCAGGGGGAACGGGCAATCAGCCCCAGCATTTT. As protein: CAISPGGTGNQPQHF.

CDR3 loop: CASSLSRDRYNEQFF. As DNA, the CDR3 is TGTGCCAGCAGCCTAAGCCGGGACAGGTACAATGAGCAGTTCTTC. The rearrangement joins TRBV6-1 to TRBJ2-1; the match to TRBD1 covers 8 bases. In germline, CDR1 is MNHNS, CDR2 SASEGT. The CDR3 loop spans 15 amino acids. Germline trimming cut 6 bases from V and 4 bases from J; bases unmatched to any gene: 8.

The rearrangement links TRBV29-1 to TRBJ2-4; 9 bases map to TRBD1. The CDR3 totals 13 residues. V gave up 6 bases and J gave up 5 bases; unmatched junction bases: 5. Per germline, CDR1 SQVTM and CDR2 ANQGSEA. In nucleotides, the CDR3 is TGCAGCGTACAGGGGGCAGGGGAAAACATTCAGTACTTC. This codes for CSVQGAGENIQYF.

This clonotype occurred a few times. The chain is built from TRBV20-1 and TRBJ2-1; 12 nucleotides agree with TRBD2. The CDR3 has 14 residues. CDR1 DFQATT and CDR2 SNEGSKA come from the germline V gene (reference sequence). The ends lost 4 bases at V and 7 bases at J; junction bases unmatched: 5. The CDR3 loop reads CSATGLAGRNEQFF. CDR3 bases: TGCAGTGCTACAGGACTAGCGGGAAGGAATGAGCAGTTCTTC.

This clonotype was counted once. The rearrangement uses TRBV18 and TRBJ2-3; D unresolved. Germline values: CDR1 KGHSH, CDR2 LQKENI. This CDR3 contains 12 residues. Trimming pared 6 bases from V and 6 bases from J, leaving 10 bases between. As DNA, the CDR3 is TGTGCCAGCTCGCCCGACCACGATACGCAGTATTTT. As protein: CASSPDHDTQYF.

This clonotype was observed a single time. The chain employs TRBV15 and TRBJ1-1; D call uncertain. CDR3 size: 14 residues. V lost 3 bases to trimming and J lost 2 bases, with 10 bases between them. Germline V gene lookup returns CDR1 LNHNV and CDR2 YYDKDF (reference sequence). The CDR3 bases are TGTGCCACCAGCAGGTCGACGAGAAACACTGAAGCTTTCTTT. Amino acids: CATSRSTRNTEAFF. The entire variable domain, with the rest obtained from reference TRBV15 and TRBJ1-1, is as follows: DAMVIQNPRYQVTQFGKPVTLSCSQTLNHNVMYWYQQKSSQAPKLLFHYYDKDFNNEADTPDNFQSRRPNTSFCFLDIRSPGLGDTAMYLCATSRSTRNTEAFFGQGTRLTVV.

The gene calls are TRBV7-2 and TRBJ2-5; D gene unclear. The CDR3 contains 13 residues. Deletions cut 2 bases from V and 3 bases from J, with 7 bases between. Germline V CDR1 and CDR2: SGHTA, FQGNSA. DNA of the CDR3: TGTGCCAGCAGCTTAATCAAGGAAGAGACCCAGTACTTC. Translation gives CASSLIKEETQYF. The variable domain in full, with the rest retrieved from reference TRBV7-2 and TRBJ2-5, is GAGVSQSPSNKVTEKGKDVELRCDPISGHTALYWYRQSLGQGLEFLIYFQGNSAPDKSGLPSDRFSAERTGGSVSTLTIQRTQQEDSAVYLCASSLIKEETQYFGPGTRLLVL.

The chain combines TRBV11-3 with TRBJ2-2; 7 nucleotides agree with TRBD2. CDR3 length: 16 residues. Per the germline V gene, CDR1 is SGHNT and CDR2 is YENEEA. Trimming cost V 1 base and J 2 bases; bases outside gene matches: 4. In DNA form, the CDR3 reads TGTGCCAGCAGCTTAGGGGGGACTATAAACACCGGGGAGCTGTTTTTT. This translates into CASSLGGTINTGELFF.

The DNA for the CDR3 is TGTGCCAGCAGCCAAGAACTAGCGGGGATTAGCACAGATACGCAGTATTTT. It encodes CASSQELAGISTDTQYF. The chain combines TRBV4-2 with TRBJ2-3; TRBD2 aligns across 10 bases. The length of the CDR3 is 17 residues. The germline V gene has CDR1 LGHNA and CDR2 YNFKEQ. Losses at the gene ends were 0 bases for V and 0 bases for J; bases not matched to a gene: 3.

The V and J genes are TRBV5-1 and TRBJ2-1; 7 nucleotides agree with TRBD2. The CDR3 loop spans 13 amino acids. Losses at the gene ends were 4 bases for V and 7 bases for J; bases not matched to a gene: 5. The germline V gene has CDR1 SGHRS and CDR2 YFSETQ. CDR3 in DNA: TGCGCCAGCAGCGTAATTAGCGGGAATGAGCAGTTCTTC. This encodes CASSVISGNEQFF.

The chain is built from TRBV5-1 and TRBJ1-1; D is possibly TRBD1 (6 bases). Germline values: CDR1 SGHRS, CDR2 YFSETQ. This CDR3 is 14 amino acids long. The V end lost 4 bases, the J end lost 1 base, and 11 bases lay between the germline ends. In DNA, the CDR3 is TGCGCCAGCAGCCATGGGACAACGAACACTGAAGCTTTCTTT. As protein: CASSHGTTNTEAFF.

This clonotype was recorded a few times. The V call is TRBV27, the J call TRBJ2-7; 9 positions match TRBD1. Germline-derived CDR1 and CDR2 are MNHEY and SMNVEV (reference sequence). The CDR3 is 17 residues long. V was clipped by 6 bases and J by 3 bases; unmatched bases: 15. CDR3 sequence: CASSKTPRGTGHYEQYF. The CDR3, as DNA: TGTGCCAGCAGCAAAACCCCTCGGGGGACAGGGCACTACGAGCAGTACTTC.

This clonotype was observed a handful of times. The CDR3 nucleotides are TGCGCCAGCAGTGAGCTAGCGGGGAGCTCCTACGAGCAGTACTTC. This gives the protein CASSELAGSSYEQYF. The chain carries TRBV10-1 and TRBJ2-7; 9 nucleotides align to TRBD2. From germline, CDR1 is WNHNN and CDR2 SYGVQD (reference sequence). Trimming removed 2 bases from V and 0 bases from J; junction bases left unmatched: 2. The CDR3 is made up of 15 amino acids.

This chain links TRBV7-7 with TRBJ2-1, with TRBD2 as a possible D gene (5 bases). The CDR3 extends over 15 amino acids. Trimming removed 1 base from V and 2 bases from J, with 9 bases in between. In germline, CDR1 is SSHAT, CDR2 FNYEAQ (reference sequence). The CDR3 protein is CASSLGASPYNEQFF. The CDR3 DNA sequence: TGTGCCAGCAGCTTAGGGGCTAGCCCCTACAATGAGCAGTTCTTC.

V usage is TRBV5-1 and J usage is TRBJ2-3; D possibly corresponds to TRBD2 (6 bases). CDR1 is SGHRS and CDR2 is YFSETQ in the germline V gene. Trimming removed 2 bases from V and 2 bases from J, with 9 bases in between. CDR3 length: 14 amino acids. The CDR3 nucleotides are TGCGCCAGCAGCTTAACTAGCCCCACAGATACGCAGTATTTT. Residues: CASSLTSPTDTQYF.

This clonotype occurred once. This chain links TRBV27 with TRBJ1-6; tentative D call: TRBD1 (5 bases). The CDR3 runs to 17 residues. Germline CDR1 reads MNHEY; CDR2 reads SMNVEV (reference sequence). The V and J ends lost 2 bases and 7 bases respectively, with 18 bases between them. DNA of the CDR3: TGTGCCAGCAGTTTAATCCCGGGACGGCTAAAAAATTCACCCCTCCACTTT. It translates to CASSLIPGRLKNSPLHF.

This rearrangement joins TRBV21-1 to TRBJ2-7; TRBD1 was called by the table and not checked on the DNA. TRBV21-1 is an annotated pseudogene. The CDR3 runs to 16 residues. DNA for the CDR3: TGTGCCAGCAGCTTGGAAGCCTCCAGGGCTTCCTACGAGCAGTACTTC. Its protein product is CASSLEASRASYEQYF.

This clonotype was counted only a few times. The chain carries TRBV20-1 and TRBJ2-5; D is unresolved. The CDR3 has 14 amino acids. In germline, CDR1 is DFQATT, CDR2 SNEGSKA (reference sequence). The germline V and J ends were trimmed by 2 bases and 0 bases, with 10 bases remaining between them. In nucleotides, the CDR3 is TGCAGTGCTAGATATGGCAGGAACCAAGAGACCCAGTACTTC. Amino acids: CSARYGRNQETQYF.